One sample yielded the 9 T cell receptor beta chains listed below, sequenced in a study of CD8+ T cells in alopecia areata. Treatment indicated: oral pan-JAK inhibitor, 5-10 mg twice daily. As the sequencing template, cDNA was produced by extracting RNA and reverse transcribing it. Measured with immunoSEQ multiplex PCR; TCRdb has only the in-frame clones, and not every one. The top ten hold under 0.55% of the sample, which has about 200,000 clones, roughly two fifths seen once. Sample: CD4+ T cells sorted from blood, taken at approximately week 34, from a patient treated with tofacitinib. These receptors were collected from a human donor with alopecia areata.

This clone has only one observation. This chain joins TRBV7-2 and TRBJ2-3, with 11 bases lining up with TRBD2. Germline lookup yields CDR1 SGHTA and CDR2 FQGNSA. The CDR3 covers 16 residues. J was trimmed by 6 bases and V by 1 base; bases with no gene match: 6. CDR3 coding DNA: TGTGCCAGCAGCTTAGTAGGGACTAGCGGCTCCGATACGCAGTATTTT. This codes for CASSLVGTSGSDTQYF.

This sequence joins TRBV6-6 and TRBJ1-6; D is unresolved. Deletions cut 6 bases from V and 0 bases from J, with 12 bases between. The CDR3 length is 16 residues. Germline V gene data show CDR1 as MNHNY and CDR2 as SVGAGI (reference sequence). The CDR3 region is CASSQDGSSYNSPLHF. CDR3 DNA sequence: TGTGCCAGCAGCCAAGACGGTAGCTCCTATAATTCACCCCTCCACTTT.

The genes are TRBV29-1 and TRBJ2-5, with no clear D. The CDR3 covers 12 residues. Germline V gene lookup returns CDR1 SQVTM and CDR2 ANQGSEA. V was trimmed by 7 bases and J by 1 base, leaving 10 bases between them. The CDR3 sequence: CSALIAQETQYF. CDR3 sequence (DNA): TGCAGCGCTCTTATAGCCCAAGAGACCCAGTACTTC.

This clone was detected once. The gene calls are TRBV9 and TRBJ1-1; maybe TRBD1 (5 bases). The germline CDR1 and CDR2 sequences are SGDLS and YYNGEE. The CDR3 runs to 15 residues. Trimming took off 0 bases at V and 4 bases at J, with 13 bases between the two ends. The CDR3 spells CASSVGVTGVTEAFF. DNA for the CDR3: TGTGCCAGCAGCGTAGGTGTAACAGGAGTCACTGAAGCTTTCTTT.

The gene calls are TRBV2 and TRBJ1-5; D is possibly TRBD1 (5 bases). CDR3 length: 16 amino acids. Germline V gives CDR1 SNHLY, CDR2 FYNNEI. V lost 5 bases and J lost 2, with 16 bases in between. As DNA, the CDR3 is TGTGCCAGCAGTTGGCAGGGAGCGGTAGGCAATCAGCCCCAGCATTTT. It translates to CASSWQGAVGNQPQHF.

This clone came up a few times. The chain employs TRBV29-1 and TRBJ1-4; 7 nucleotides line up with TRBD1. Germline lookup yields CDR1 SQVTM and CDR2 ANQGSEA. The CDR3 is made up of 14 amino acids. V gave up 3 bases and J gave up 5 bases; unmatched junction bases: 6. The CDR3 region is CSVDVGTANEKLFF. Here the CDR3 DNA reads TGCAGCGTTGACGTCGGGACAGCAAATGAAAAACTGTTTTTT.

The sample holds a few counts of this clone. The CDR3 nucleotides are TGTGCCAGCTCAGCCACAGATACGCAGTATTTT. It is translated as CASSATDTQYF. The chain has TRBV18 and TRBJ2-3, with unresolved D. The CDR3 has 11 residues. Trimming removed 5 bases at V and 2 bases at J, with 2 bases between. Germline V gene data show CDR1 as KGHSH and CDR2 as LQKENI.

This clone turned up a few times. The chain is built from TRBV19 and TRBJ2-1, with a tentative D call TRBD1 (5 bases). Germline CDR1 reads LNHDA; CDR2 reads SQIVND (reference sequence). The CDR3 length is 14 residues. Trimming stripped 5 bases from V and 8 bases from J, with 16 bases between. CDR3: CASSLSPLRDEQFF. CDR3 sequence (DNA): TGTGCCAGTAGTCTATCCCCTCTCAGGGATGAGCAGTTCTTC.

The chain carries TRBV18 and TRBJ2-7, with D possibly TRBD2 on 6 matching bases. Looked up from germline, CDR1 is KGHSH and CDR2 is LQKENI. The ends were cut back, 6 bases at V and 5 bases at J, with 17 bases in the middle. This CDR3 is built from 14 residues. The chain's CDR3 is CASSAHGGGDEQYF. The CDR3 DNA sequence: TGTGCCAGCTCCGCACACGGGGGTGGCGACGAGCAGTACTTC.